The TCR beta chain described here comes from a study of prognosis after radiotherapy for stage I lung cancer. From genomic DNA, TCR beta CDR3 was amplified by two-round multiplex PCR. It was primers specific to each TRBV and TRBJ gene that first-round PCR used. TCRdb itself ran the multiplex PCR reads through MiXCR, one entry per CDR3 protein. The sample holds roughly 25,000 distinct CDR3 sequences, under 60% seen once. The V end was cut by 0 bases, the J end by 4 bases, with 7 bases between. Germline V gene lookup returns CDR1 SGDLS and CDR2 YYNGEE. This CDR3 is 13 amino acids long. This clonotype showed up just a few times.

The chain couples TRBV9 to TRBJ2-5, with D perhaps matching TRBD1 (6 bases). The TCR originated in a donor of 50 years or more with non-small cell lung cancer. The sample here was PBMCs, taken before or after stereotactic body radiation therapy (not recorded which). The CDR3, as DNA: TGTGCCAGCAGCGTAGGACAGGTAGAGACCCAGTACTTC. It specifies CASSVGQVETQYF.